This TCR beta chain appears in the sequencing data of a study of technical replicates of blood from several donors. This clone has just one count. Sequenced by immunoSEQ multiplex PCR; TCRdb stores in-frame clones only, minus some. Of 60,000 to 90,000 clones detected, over 90% appear once; the ten largest clones hold 0.25%. CDR3 length equals 15 residues. Germline CDR1 is SGHRS and CDR2 is YFSETQ. Trimming cost V 4 bases and J 5 bases, with 15 bases left between them. The TCR comes from a human donor in good health. V is TRBV5-1 and J is TRBJ2-2; a possible D gene is TRBD2 (5 bases). The sequenced sample was T cells isolated from PBMCs. The CDR3 sequence is CASSLEAEWTGELFF. DNA for the CDR3: TGCGCCAGCAGCCTGGAGGCGGAATGGACCGGGGAGCTGTTTTTT.